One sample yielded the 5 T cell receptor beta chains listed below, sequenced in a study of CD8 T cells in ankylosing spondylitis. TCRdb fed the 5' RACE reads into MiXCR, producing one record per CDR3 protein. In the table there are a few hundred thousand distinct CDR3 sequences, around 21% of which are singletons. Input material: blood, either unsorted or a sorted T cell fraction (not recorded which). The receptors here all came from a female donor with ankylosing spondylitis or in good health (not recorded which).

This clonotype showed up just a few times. CDR3 nucleotide sequence: TGTGCCAGCAGTTACTCGGGGGGGAGGGACTATGGCTACACCTTC. This codes for CASSYSGGRDYGYTF. The chain is built from TRBV6-5 and TRBJ1-2, with a possible D match to TRBD1 (5 bases). Germline V gene lookup returns CDR1 MNHEY and CDR2 SVGAGI. CDR3 length equals 15 residues. Trimming took 0 bases from V and 3 from J, leaving 11 bases between them.

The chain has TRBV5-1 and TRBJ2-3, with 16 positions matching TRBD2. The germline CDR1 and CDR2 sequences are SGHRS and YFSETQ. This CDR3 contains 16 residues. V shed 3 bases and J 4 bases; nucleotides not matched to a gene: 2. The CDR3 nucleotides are TGCGCCAGCAGCTCGGGACTAGCGGGAGGGCCAGATACGCAGTATTTT. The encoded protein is CASSSGLAGGPDTQYF.

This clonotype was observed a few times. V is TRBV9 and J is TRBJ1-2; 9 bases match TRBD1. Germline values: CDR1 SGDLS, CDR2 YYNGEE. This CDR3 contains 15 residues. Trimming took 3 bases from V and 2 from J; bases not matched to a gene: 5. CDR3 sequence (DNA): TGTGCCAGCAGCGGGGGACAGGGCTGGAACTATGGCTACACCTTC. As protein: CASSGGQGWNYGYTF.

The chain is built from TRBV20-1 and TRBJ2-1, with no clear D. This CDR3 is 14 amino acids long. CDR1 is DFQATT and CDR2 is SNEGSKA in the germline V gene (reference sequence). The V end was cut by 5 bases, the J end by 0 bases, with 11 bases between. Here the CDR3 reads CSARLWDSYNEQFF. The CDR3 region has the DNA TGCAGTGCTCGCTTATGGGACTCCTACAATGAGCAGTTCTTC.

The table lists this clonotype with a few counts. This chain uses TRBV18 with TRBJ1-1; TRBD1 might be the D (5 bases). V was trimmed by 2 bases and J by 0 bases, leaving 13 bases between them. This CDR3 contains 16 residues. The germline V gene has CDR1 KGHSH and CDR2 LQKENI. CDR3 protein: CASSPGRGSLNTEAFF. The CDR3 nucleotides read TGTGCCAGCTCACCAGGGAGGGGTTCCCTGAACACTGAAGCTTTCTTT.